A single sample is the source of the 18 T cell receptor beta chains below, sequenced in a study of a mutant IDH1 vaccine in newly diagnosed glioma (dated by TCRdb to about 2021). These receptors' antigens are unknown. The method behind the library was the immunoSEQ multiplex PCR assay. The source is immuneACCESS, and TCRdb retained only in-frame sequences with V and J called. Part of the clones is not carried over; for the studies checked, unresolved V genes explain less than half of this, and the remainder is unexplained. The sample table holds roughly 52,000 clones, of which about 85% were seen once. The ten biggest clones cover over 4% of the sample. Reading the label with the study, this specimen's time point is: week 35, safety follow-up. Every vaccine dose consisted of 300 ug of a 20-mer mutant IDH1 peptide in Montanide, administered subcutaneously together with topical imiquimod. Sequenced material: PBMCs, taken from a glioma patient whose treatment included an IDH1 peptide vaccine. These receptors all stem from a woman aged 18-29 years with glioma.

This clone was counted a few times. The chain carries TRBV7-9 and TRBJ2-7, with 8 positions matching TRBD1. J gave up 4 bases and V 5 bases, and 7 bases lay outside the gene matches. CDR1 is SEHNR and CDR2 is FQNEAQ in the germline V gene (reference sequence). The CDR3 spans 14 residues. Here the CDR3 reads CASSAGTGSYEQYF. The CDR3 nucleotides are TGTGCCAGCAGCGCGGGGACAGGATCTTACGAGCAGTACTTC. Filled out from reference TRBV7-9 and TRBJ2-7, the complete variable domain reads DTGVSQNPRHKITKRGQNVTFRCDPISEHNRLYWYRQTLGQGPEFLTYFQNEAQLEKSRLLSDRFSAERPKGSFSTLEIQRTEQGDSAMYLCASSAGTGSYEQYFGPGTRLTVT.

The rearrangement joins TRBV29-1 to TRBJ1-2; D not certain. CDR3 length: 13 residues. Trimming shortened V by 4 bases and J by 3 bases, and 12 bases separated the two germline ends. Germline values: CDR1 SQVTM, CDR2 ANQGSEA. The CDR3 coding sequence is TGCAGCGTTGCCGAGGAGTTGTACTATGGCTACACCTTC. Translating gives CSVAEELYYGYTF.

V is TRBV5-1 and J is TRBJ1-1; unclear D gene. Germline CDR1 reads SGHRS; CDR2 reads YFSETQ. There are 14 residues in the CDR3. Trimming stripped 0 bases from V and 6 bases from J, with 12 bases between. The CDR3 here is CASSLGSGVPEAFF. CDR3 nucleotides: TGCGCCAGCAGCTTGGGATCCGGGGTACCTGAAGCTTTCTTT.

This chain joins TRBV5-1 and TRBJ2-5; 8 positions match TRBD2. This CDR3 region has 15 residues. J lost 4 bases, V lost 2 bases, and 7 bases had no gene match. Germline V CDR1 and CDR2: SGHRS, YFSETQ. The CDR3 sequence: CASSLRGGLGETQYF. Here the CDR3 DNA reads TGCGCCAGCAGCTTACGGGGGGGCCTTGGAGAGACCCAGTACTTC.

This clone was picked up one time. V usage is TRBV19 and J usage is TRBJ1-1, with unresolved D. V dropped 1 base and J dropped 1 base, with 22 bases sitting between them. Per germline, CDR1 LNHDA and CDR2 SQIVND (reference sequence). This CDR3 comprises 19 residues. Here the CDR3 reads CASSIVRASSRFKNTEAFF. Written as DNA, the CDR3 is TGTGCCAGTAGTATAGTGAGGGCCAGCTCCAGGTTCAAGAACACTGAAGCTTTCTTT.

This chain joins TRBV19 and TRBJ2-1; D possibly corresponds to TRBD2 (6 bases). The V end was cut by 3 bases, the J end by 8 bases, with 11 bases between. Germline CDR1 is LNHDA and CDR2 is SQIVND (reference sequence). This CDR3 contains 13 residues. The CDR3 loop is CASSIRERDEQFF. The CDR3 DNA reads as TGTGCCAGTAGTATTCGGGAGAGGGATGAGCAGTTCTTC.

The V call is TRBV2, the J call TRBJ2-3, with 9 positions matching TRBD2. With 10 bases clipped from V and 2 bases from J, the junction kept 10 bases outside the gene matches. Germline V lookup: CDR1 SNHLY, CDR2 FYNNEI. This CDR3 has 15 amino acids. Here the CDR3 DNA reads TGTGCCATCCGGGGACTAGCAGATACCACAGATACGCAGTATTTT. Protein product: CAIRGLADTTDTQYF.

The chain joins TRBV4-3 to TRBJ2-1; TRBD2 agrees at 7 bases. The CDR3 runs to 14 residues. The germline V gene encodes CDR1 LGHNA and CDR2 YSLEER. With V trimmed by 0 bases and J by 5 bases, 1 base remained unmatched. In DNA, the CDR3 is TGCGCCAGCAGCCAAGATGGGAGGGACAATGAGCAGTTCTTC. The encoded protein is CASSQDGRDNEQFF.

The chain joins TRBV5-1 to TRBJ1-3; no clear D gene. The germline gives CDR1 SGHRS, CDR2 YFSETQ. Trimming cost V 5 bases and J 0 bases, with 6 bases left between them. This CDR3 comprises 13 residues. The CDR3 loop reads CASSYNSGNTIYF. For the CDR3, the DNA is TGCGCCAGCAGTTACAACTCTGGAAACACCATATATTTT.

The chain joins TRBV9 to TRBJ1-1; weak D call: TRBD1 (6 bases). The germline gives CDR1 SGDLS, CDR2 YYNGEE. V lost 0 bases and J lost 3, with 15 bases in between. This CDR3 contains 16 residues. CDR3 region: CASSVGGARGHTEAFF. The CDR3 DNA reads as TGTGCCAGCAGCGTAGGGGGGGCCAGGGGTCACACTGAAGCTTTCTTT.

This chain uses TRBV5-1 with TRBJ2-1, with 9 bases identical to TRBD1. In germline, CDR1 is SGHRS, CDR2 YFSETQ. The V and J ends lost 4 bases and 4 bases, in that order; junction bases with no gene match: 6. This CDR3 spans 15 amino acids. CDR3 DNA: TGCGCCAGCAGCGGGGGACAGGGACCTTACAATGAGCAGTTCTTC. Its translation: CASSGGQGPYNEQFF. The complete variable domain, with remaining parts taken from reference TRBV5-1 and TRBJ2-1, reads KAGVTQTPRYLIKTRGQQVTLSCSPISGHRSVSWYQQTPGQGLQFLFEYFSETQRNKGNFPGRFSGRQFSNSRSEMNVSTLELGDSALYLCASSGGQGPYNEQFFGPGTRLTVL.

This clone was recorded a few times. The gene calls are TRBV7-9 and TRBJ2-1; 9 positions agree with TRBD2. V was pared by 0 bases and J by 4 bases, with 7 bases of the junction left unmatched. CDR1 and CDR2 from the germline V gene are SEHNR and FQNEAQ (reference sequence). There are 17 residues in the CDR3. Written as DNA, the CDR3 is TGTGCCAGCAGCTTAGCGCTAGCGGGGAGTATATACAATGAGCAGTTCTTC. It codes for CASSLALAGSIYNEQFF.

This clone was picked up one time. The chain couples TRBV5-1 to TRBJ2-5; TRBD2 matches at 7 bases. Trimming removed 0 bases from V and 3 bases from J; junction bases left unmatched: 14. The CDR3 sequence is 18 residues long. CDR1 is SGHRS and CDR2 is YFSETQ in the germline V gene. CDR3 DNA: TGCGCCAGCAGCTTGGTCATTGGGGGGGGTCGAATCGAAGAGACCCAGTACTTC. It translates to CASSLVIGGGRIEETQYF.

Written as DNA, the CDR3 is TGTGCCAGCAGCTGGGGGTCGGGCTCTGGAAACACCATATATTTT. Its translation: CASSWGSGSGNTIYF. The chain carries TRBV6-1 and TRBJ1-3; D might be TRBD1 (5 bases). CDR1 and CDR2 from the germline V gene are MNHNS and SASEGT. This CDR3 contains 15 residues. Trimming removed 6 bases at V and 0 bases at J, with 12 bases between.

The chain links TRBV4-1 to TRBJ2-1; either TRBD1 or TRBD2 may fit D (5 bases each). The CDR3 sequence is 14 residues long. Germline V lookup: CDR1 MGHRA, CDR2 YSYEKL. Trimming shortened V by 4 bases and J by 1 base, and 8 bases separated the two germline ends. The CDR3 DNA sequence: TGCGCCAGCAGCCGGGACCTTTCCTACAATGAGCAGTTCTTC. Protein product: CASSRDLSYNEQFF.

The CDR3 DNA follows: TGCAGCGTTGAGGCTGGGACAATAAACACCGGGGAGCTGTTTTTT. It translates to CSVEAGTINTGELFF. The chain carries TRBV29-1 and TRBJ2-2, with a tentative D call TRBD1 (6 bases). The CDR3 totals 15 residues. Germline V CDR1 and CDR2: SQVTM, ANQGSEA. The germline V and J ends were trimmed by 3 bases and 2 bases, with 13 bases remaining between them.

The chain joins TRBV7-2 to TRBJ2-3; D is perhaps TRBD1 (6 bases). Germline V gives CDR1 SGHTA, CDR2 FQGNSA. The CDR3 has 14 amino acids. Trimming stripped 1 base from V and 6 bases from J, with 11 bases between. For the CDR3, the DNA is TGTGCCAGCAGCTTAGTAACCAGGGGCGATACGCAGTATTTT. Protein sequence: CASSLVTRGDTQYF.

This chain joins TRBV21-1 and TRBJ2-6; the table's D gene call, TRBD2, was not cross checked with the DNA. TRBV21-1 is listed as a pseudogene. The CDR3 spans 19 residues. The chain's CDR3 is CASSPLGGTLYSGANVLTF. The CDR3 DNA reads TGTGCCAGCAGCCCCCTGGGAGGGACTCTCTACTCTGGGGCCAACGTCCTGACTTTC.